The 5 T cell receptor beta chains reported below all come from one sample, sequenced in a study of T cells expressing NK-cell markers. TCRdb reworked the 5' RACE reads into one entry per CDR3 protein, no DNA. The sample is made up of about 410,000 distinct CDR3 sequences, and the top ten hold about 10% of it. Sequenced sample: blood T cells: a sorted CD56 or NKG2C T cell subset, CD4+ or CD8+ T cells, or bulk PBMC T cells (not recorded which). These receptors were taken from a woman in her forties or fifties in good health.

The V and J genes are TRBV15 and TRBJ2-3. The CDR3 contains 14 residues. Germline V gene lookup returns CDR1 LNHNV and CDR2 YYDKDF (reference sequence). CDR3 residues: CATSRSSSTDTQYF.

The rearrangement uses TRBV5-1 and TRBJ2-3; TCRdb designates TRBD2, a call that cannot be tested without DNA. This CDR3 comprises 14 residues. CDR1 and CDR2 (germline): SGHRS, YFSETQ. The CDR3 protein is CASGQRESTDTQYF.

The V and J genes are TRBV12-3 or TRBV12-4 and TRBJ1-5. The CDR3 totals 14 residues. The CDR3 protein is CASSLALQGQPQHF.

The chain recombines TRBV6-2 or TRBV6-3 with TRBJ2-2. CDR1 MNHEY and CDR2 SVGEGT come from the germline V gene. The CDR3 sequence is 12 residues long. The chain's CDR3 is CASRGPPGELFF.

The chain links TRBV29-1 to TRBJ2-5; TCRdb outputs TRBD2, but without DNA this stays unchecked. CDR1 SQVTM and CDR2 ANQGSEA come from the germline V gene. The CDR3 runs 13 residues. The CDR3 here is CSVERLAGGPQYF.